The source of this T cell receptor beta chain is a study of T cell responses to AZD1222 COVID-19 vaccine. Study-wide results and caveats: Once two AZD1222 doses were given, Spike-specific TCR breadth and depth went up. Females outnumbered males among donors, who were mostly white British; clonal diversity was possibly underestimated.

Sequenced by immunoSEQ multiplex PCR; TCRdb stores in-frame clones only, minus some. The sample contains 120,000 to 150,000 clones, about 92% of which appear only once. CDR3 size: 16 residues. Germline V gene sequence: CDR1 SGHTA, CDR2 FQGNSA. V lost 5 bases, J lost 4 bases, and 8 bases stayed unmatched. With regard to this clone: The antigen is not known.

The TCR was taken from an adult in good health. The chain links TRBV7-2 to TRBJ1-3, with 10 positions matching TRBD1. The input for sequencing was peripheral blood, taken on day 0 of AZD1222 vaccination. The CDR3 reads CASSPSGDRGGNTIYF. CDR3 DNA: TGTGCCAGCAGCCCCTCCGGGGACAGGGGCGGAAACACCATATATTTT.